This T cell receptor (beta chain) stems from a study of CD8 T cells in ankylosing spondylitis. The study, taken as a whole, reports: The authors found the disease-linked clones to be CD8+ and relatively rare in peripheral blood. Both synovial fluid and blood in reactive arthritis had previously been reported to carry some motif variants. Significant enrichment of disease-linked clones was reportedly seen in matched ankylosing spondylitis synovial fluid. Typical of ankylosing spondylitis blood, it appeared, was a TCR beta motif of several highly homologous variants.

The authors made TCR beta libraries by quantitative 5'-RACE with molecular barcodes. MiXCR, applied by TCRdb to the 5' RACE reads, yields one record per CDR3 protein. The table has a few hundred thousand distinct CDR3 sequences, less than 10% seen once; the top ten hold roughly 15%. As concerns this clonotype: The antigen is undetermined.

This CDR3 has 19 residues. Losses at the gene ends were 4 bases for V and 3 bases for J; bases not matched to a gene: 12. The germline V gene has CDR1 SNHLY and CDR2 FYNNEI. Source material: blood, either unsorted or a sorted T cell fraction (not recorded which). This sequence joins TRBV2 and TRBJ2-6; 10 bases match TRBD2. This TCR derives from a male donor with ankylosing spondylitis. The DNA of the CDR3 is TGTGCCAGCAGTGGCACGGTCGAGCGGGAGGGTGGTGGGGCCAACGTCCTGACTTTC. Protein: CASSGTVEREGGGANVLTF.